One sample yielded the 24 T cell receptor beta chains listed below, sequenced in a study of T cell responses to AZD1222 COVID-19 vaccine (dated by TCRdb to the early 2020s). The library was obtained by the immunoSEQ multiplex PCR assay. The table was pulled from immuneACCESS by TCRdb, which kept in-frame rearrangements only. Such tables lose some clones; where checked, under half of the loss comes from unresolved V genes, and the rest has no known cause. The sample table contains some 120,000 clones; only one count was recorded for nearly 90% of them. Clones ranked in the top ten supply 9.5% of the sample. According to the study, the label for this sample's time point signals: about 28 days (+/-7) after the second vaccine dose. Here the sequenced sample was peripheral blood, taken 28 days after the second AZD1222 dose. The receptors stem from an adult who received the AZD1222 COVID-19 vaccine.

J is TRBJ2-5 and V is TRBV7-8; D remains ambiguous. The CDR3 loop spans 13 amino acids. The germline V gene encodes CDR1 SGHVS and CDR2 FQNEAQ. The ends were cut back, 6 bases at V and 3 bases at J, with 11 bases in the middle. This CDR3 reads CASSLHSEETQYF. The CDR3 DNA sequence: TGTGCCAGCAGTCTCCACAGCGAAGAGACCCAGTACTTC.

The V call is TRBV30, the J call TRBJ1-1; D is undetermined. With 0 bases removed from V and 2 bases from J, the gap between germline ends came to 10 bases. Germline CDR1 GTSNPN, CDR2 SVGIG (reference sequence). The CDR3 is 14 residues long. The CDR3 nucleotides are TGTGCCTGGAGTGTACAAAGGATCAACACTGAAGCTTTCTTT. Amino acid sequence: CAWSVQRINTEAFF.

The CDR3, as DNA: TGTGCCAGCAGCCAAGGGCGGGGGCAAGGAAACACCATATATTTT. Its translation: CASSQGRGQGNTIYF. This rearrangement joins TRBV3-1 (or the pseudogene TRBV3-2) to TRBJ1-3, with D maybe TRBD1 (6 bases). CDR1 LGHDT and CDR2 YNNKEL come from the germline V gene (reference sequence). Trimming took off 1 base at V and 4 bases at J, with 11 bases between the two ends. The CDR3 loop spans 15 amino acids.

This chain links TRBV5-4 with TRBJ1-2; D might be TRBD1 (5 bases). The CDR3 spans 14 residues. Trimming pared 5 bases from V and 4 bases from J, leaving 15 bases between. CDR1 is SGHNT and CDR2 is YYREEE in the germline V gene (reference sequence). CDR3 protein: CASSPDGRGYGYTF. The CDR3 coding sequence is TGTGCCAGCAGTCCTGACGGGAGGGGCTATGGCTACACCTTC.

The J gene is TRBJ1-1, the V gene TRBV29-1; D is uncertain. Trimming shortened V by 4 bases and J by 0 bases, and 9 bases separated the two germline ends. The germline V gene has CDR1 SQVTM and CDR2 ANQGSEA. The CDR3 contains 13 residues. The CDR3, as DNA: TGCAGCGTTGTCATGGTAATGAACACTGAAGCTTTCTTT. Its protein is CSVVMVMNTEAFF.

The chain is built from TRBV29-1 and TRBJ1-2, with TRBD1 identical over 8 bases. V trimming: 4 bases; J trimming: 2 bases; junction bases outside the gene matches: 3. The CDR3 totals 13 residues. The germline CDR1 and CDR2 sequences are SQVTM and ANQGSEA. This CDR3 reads CSVGRQGNYGYTF. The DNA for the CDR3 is TGCAGCGTTGGCAGACAGGGGAACTATGGCTACACCTTC.

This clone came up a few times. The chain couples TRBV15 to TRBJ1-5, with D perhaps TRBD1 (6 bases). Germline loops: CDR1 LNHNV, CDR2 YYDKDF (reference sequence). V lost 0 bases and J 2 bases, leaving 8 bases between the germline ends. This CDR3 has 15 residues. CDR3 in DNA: TGTGCCACCAGCAGAGATGAGGGGGGCAATCAGCCCCAGCATTTT. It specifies CATSRDEGGNQPQHF.

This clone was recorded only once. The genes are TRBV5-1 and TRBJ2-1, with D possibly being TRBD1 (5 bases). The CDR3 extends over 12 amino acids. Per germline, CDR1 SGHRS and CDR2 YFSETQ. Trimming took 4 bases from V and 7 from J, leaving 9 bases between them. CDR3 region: CASSPQENEQFF. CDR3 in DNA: TGCGCCAGCAGCCCACAGGAGAATGAGCAGTTCTTC.

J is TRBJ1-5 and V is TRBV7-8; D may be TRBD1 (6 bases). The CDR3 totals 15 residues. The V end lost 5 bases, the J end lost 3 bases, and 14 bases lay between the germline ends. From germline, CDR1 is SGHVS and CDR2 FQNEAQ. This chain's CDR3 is CASSGGGPINQPQHF. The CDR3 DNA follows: TGTGCCAGCAGCGGAGGGGGACCGATCAATCAGCCCCAGCATTTT.

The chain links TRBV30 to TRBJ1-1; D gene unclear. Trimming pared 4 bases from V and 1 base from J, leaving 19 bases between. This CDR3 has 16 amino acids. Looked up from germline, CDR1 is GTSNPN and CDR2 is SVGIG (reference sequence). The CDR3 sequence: CAWNSQRFGENTEAFF. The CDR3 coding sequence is TGTGCCTGGAACTCCCAAAGATTTGGGGAGAACACTGAAGCTTTCTTT.

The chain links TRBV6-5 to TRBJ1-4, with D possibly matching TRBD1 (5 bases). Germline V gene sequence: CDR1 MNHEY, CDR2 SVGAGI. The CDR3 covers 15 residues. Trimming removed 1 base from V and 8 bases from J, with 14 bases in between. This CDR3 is CASSYWQGGNEKLFF. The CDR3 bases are TGTGCCAGCAGTTACTGGCAGGGAGGTAACGAAAAACTGTTTTTT.

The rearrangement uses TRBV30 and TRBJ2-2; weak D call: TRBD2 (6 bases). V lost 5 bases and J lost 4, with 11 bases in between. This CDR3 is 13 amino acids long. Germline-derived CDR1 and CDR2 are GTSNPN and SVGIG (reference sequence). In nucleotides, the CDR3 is TGTGCCTGGGGGGCGGGATCCACCGGGGAGCTGTTTTTT. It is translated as CAWGAGSTGELFF.

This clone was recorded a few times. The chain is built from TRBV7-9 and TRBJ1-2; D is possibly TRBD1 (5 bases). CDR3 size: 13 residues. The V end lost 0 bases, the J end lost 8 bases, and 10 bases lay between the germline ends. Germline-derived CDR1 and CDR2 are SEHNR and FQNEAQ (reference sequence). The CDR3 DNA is TGTGCCAGCAGCTTAGCGTCGACAGAAGGCTACACCTTC. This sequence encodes CASSLASTEGYTF.

As DNA, the CDR3 is TGTGCCAGTAGTATAGGGGCCAGGGCGCCGGATACGCAGTATTTT. Translation: CASSIGARAPDTQYF. The chain has TRBV19 and TRBJ2-3; D possibly corresponds to TRBD1 (5 bases). Trimming took 1 base from V and 6 from J, leaving 14 bases between them. The CDR3 runs 15 residues. Germline loops: CDR1 LNHDA, CDR2 SQIVND (reference sequence).

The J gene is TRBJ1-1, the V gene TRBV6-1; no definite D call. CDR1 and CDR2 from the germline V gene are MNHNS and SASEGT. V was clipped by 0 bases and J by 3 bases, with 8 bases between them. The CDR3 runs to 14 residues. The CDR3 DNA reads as TGTGCCAGCAGTGAAGCAGGGCATGACACTGAAGCTTTCTTT. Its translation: CASSEAGHDTEAFF.

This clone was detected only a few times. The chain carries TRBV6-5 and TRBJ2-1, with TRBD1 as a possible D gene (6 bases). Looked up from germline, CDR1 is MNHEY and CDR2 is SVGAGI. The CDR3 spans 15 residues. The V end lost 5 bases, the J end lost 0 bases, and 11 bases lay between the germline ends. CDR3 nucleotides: TGTGCCAGCAGTCGACAGGCTAGCTCCTACAATGAGCAGTTCTTC. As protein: CASSRQASSYNEQFF.

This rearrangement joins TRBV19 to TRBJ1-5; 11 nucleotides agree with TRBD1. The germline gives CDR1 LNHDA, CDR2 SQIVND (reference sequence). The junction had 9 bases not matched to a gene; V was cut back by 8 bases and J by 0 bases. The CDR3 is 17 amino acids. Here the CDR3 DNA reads TGTGCCAGTTCCCCCGGGACAGGGGGATATAGCAATCAGCCCCAGCATTTT. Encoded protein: CASSPGTGGYSNQPQHF.

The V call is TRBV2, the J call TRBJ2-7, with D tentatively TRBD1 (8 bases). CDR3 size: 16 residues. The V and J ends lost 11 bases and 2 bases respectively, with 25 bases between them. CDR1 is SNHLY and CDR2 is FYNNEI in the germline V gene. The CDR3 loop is CAGRDRPTSSAYEQYF. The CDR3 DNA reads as TGTGCCGGTCGGGACAGGCCGACTAGCAGTGCCTACGAGCAGTACTTC.

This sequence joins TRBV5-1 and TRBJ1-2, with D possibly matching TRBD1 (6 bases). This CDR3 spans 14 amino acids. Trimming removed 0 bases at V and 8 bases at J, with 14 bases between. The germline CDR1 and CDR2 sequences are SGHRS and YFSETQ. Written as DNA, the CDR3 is TGCGCCAGCAGCTTGGGGGCAGGGGCAGGAGGCTACACCTTC. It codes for CASSLGAGAGGYTF.

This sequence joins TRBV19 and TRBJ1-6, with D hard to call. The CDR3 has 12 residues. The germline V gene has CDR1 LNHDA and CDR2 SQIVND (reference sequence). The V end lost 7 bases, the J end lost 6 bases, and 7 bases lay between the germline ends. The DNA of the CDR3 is TGTGCCAGTACCATATCTAATTCACCCCTCCACTTT. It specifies CASTISNSPLHF.

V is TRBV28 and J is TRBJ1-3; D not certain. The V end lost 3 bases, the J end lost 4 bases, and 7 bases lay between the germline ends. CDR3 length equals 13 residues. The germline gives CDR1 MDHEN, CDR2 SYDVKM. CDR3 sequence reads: CASSFFLGNTIYF. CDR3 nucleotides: TGTGCCAGCAGTTTCTTTTTGGGAAACACCATATATTTT.

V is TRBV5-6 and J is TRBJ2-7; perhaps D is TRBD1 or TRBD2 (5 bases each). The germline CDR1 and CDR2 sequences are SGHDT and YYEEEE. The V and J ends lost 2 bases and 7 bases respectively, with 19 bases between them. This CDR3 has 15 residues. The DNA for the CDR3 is TGTGCCAGCAGCTTAGGGACCAAGGCGTCCCAGGAGCAGTACTTC. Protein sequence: CASSLGTKASQEQYF.

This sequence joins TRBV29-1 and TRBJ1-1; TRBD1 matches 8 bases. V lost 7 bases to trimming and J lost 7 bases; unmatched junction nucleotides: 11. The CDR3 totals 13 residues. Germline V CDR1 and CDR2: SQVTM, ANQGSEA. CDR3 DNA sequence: TGCAGCGCCGGACAGGGCAAGCGGATTGAAGCTTTCTTT. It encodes CSAGQGKRIEAFF.

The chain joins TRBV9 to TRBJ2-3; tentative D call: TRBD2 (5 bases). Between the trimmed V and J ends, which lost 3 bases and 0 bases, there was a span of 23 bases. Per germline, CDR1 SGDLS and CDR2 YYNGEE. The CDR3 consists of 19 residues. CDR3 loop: CASSGHPRALLRSTDTQYF. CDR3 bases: TGTGCCAGCAGCGGACATCCGAGGGCCCTATTAAGGAGCACAGATACGCAGTATTTT.